This T cell receptor (beta chain) comes out of a study of T cell changes during pregnancy in multiple sclerosis. This clone has a single count. The V gene lost 7 bases and the J gene lost 2 bases, with 23 bases spanning the gap. CDR3 size: 17 residues. CDR1 and CDR2 (germline): ENHRY, SYGVKD. The table came from immunoSEQ multiplex PCR; TCRdb's copy has only in-frame clones and leaves some out. This table has some 60,000 clones, less than 90% appearing once. The chain carries TRBV10-3 and TRBJ1-1; no firm D call. This TCR derives from a female donor with multiple sclerosis, enrolled in a pregnancy study. Material: CD4+ T cells from peripheral blood mononuclear cells, obtained in the third trimester of pregnancy. CDR3 amino acids: CAIKDPHRLTGNTEAFF. DNA for the CDR3: TGTGCCATCAAAGACCCCCACCGCCTGACGGGTAACACTGAAGCTTTCTTT.